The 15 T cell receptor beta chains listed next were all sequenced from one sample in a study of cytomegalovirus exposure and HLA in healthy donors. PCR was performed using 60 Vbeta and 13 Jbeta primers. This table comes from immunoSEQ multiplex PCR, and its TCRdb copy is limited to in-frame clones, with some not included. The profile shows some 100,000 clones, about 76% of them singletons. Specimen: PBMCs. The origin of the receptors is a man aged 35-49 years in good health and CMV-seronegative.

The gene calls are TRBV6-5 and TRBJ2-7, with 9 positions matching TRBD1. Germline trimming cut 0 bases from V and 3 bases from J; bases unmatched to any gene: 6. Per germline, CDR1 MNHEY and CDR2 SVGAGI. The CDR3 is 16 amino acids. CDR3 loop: CASSYSSTGGFYEQYF. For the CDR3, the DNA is TGTGCCAGCAGTTACTCCTCGACAGGGGGGTTCTACGAGCAGTACTTC.

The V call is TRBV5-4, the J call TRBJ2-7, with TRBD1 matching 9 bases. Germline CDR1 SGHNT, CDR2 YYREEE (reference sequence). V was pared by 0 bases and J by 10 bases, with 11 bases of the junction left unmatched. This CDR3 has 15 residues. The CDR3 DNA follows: TGTGCCAGCAGCTTGGCCACGGGACAGGGTCACCGTCAGTACTTC. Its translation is CASSLATGQGHRQYF. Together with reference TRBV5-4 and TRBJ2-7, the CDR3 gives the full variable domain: ETGVTQSPTHLIKTRGQQVTLRCSSQSGHNTVSWYQQALGQGPQFIFQYYREEENGRGNFPPRFSGLQFPNYSSELNVNALELDDSALYLCASSLATGQGHRQYFGPGTRLTVT.

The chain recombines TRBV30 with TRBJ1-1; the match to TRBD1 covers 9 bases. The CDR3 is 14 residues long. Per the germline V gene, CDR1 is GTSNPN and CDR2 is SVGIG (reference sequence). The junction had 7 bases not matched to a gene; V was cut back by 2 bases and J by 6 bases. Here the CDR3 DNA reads TGTGCCTGGAGTTCACAGGGGGCAGCTTCTGAAGCTTTCTTT. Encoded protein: CAWSSQGAASEAFF. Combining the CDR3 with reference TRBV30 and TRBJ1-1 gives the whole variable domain SQTIHQWPATLVQPVGSPLSLECTVEGTSNPNLYWYRQAAGRGLQLLFYSVGIGQISSEVPQNLSASRPQDRQFILSSKKLLLSDSGFYLCAWSSQGAASEAFFGQGTRLTVV.

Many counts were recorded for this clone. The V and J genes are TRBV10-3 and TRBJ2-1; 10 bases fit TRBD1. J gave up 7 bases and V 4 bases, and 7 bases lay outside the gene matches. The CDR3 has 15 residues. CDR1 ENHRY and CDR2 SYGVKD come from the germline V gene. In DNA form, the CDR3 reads TGTGCCATCAGTGGTGGGACAGGGGCTCGGAATGAGCAGTTCTTC. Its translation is CAISGGTGARNEQFF.

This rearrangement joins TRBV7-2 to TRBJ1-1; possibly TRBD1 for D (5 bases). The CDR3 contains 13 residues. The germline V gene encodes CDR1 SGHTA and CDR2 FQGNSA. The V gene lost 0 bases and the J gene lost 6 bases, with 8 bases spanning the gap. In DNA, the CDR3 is TGTGCCAGCAGCTTAGCGACAGCATCTGAAGCTTTCTTT. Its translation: CASSLATASEAFF. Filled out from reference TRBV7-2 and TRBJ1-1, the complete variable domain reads GAGVSQSPSNKVTEKGKDVELRCDPISGHTALYWYRQSLGQGLEFLIYFQGNSAPDKSGLPSDRFSAERTGGSVSTLTIQRTQQEDSAVYLCASSLATASEAFFGQGTRLTVV.

The CDR3 reads CASSSYSGTNSGNTIYF. CDR3 DNA: TGTGCCAGCAGTTCCTACTCCGGGACAAACTCTGGAAACACCATATATTTT. The chain has TRBV5-8 and TRBJ1-3, with D possibly being TRBD1 (6 bases). This CDR3 contains 17 residues. V dropped 5 bases and J dropped 0 bases, with 18 bases sitting between them. Germline loops: CDR1 SGHTS, CDR2 YDEGEE.

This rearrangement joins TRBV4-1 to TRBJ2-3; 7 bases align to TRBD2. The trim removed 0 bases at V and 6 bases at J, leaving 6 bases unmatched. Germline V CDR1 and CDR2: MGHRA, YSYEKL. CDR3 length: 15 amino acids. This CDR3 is CASSQDGGLADTQYF. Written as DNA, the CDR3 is TGCGCCAGCAGCCAAGACGGGGGGTTGGCGGATACGCAGTATTTT.

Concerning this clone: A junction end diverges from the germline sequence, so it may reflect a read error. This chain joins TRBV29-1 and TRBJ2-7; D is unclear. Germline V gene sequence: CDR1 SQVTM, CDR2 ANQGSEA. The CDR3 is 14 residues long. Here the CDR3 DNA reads TGCAGCGTTGGGTCCAGGTCGTCATCCTACGGGCAGTACTTC. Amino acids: CSVGSRSSSYGQYF.

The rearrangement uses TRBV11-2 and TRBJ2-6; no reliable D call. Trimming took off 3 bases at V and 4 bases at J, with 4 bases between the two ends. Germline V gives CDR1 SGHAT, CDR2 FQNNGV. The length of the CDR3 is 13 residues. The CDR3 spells CASSLAGANVLTF. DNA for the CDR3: TGTGCCAGCAGCTTGGCCGGGGCCAACGTCCTGACTTTC.

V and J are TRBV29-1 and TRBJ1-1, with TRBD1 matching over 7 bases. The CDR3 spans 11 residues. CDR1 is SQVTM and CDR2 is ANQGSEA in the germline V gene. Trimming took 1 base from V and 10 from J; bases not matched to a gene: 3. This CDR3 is CSVEAGGRAFF. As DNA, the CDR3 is TGCAGCGTTGAAGCAGGGGGTCGAGCTTTCTTT.

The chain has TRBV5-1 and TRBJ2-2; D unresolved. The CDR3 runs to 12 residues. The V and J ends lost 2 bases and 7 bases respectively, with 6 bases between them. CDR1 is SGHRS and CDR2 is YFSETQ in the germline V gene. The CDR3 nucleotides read TGCGCCAGCAGCTTTAGTAGCGGGGAGCTGTTTTTT. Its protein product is CASSFSSGELFF.

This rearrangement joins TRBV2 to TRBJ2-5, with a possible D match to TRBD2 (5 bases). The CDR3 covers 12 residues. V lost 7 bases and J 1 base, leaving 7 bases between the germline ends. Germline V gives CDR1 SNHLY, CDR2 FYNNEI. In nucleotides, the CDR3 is TGTGCCAGCACGGACTTCCAAGAGACCCAGTACTTC. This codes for CASTDFQETQYF. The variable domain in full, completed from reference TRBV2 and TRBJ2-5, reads EPEVTQTPSHQVTQMGQEVILRCVPISNHLYFYWYRQILGQKVEFLVSFYNNEISEKSEIFDDQFSVERPDGSNFTLKIRSTKLEDSAMYFCASTDFQETQYFGPGTRLLVL.

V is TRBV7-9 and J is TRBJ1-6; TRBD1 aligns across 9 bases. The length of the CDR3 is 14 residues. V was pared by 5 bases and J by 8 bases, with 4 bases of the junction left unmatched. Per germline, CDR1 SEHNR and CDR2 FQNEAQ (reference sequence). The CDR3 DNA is TGTGCCAGCAGCCTGACAGGGGGTCATTCACCCCTCCACTTT. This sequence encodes CASSLTGGHSPLHF.

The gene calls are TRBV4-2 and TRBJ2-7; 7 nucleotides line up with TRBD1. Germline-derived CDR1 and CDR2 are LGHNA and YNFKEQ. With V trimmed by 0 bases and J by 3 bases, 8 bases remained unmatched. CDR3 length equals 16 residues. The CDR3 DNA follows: TGTGCCAGCAGCCAAGATGAGAGTACAGGGGTCTACGAGCAGTACTTC. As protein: CASSQDESTGVYEQYF.

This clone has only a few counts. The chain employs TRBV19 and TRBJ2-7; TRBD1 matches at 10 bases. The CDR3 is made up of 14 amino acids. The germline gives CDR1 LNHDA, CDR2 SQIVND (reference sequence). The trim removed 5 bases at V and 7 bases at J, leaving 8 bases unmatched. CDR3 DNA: TGTGCCAGTAGTCGGACAGGGGGAAATGGAGAGCAGTACTTC. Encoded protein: CASSRTGGNGEQYF.